This T cell receptor (beta chain) is drawn from a study of T cell responses to AZD1222 COVID-19 vaccine. Study conclusions and caveats: Among the donors, most were white British and more were female, and clonal diversity was possibly underestimated. Nearly half of spike-specific TCRs reportedly target variant regions that are unmutated in the B.1.351 and B.1.1.7 variants. Dominant CD4 TCR responses targeted spike regions 160-218 and 743-854.

The data were produced by immunoSEQ multiplex PCR, yet TCRdb's version contains in-frame clones alone and is incomplete. The table shows some 140,000 clones, with approximately 90% occurring only once. This CDR3 has 13 residues. Germline CDR1 is SGHTA and CDR2 is FQGNSA. Deletions cut 10 bases from V and 6 bases from J, with 16 bases between. As regards this clone: Its antigen is currently unknown.

The J gene is TRBJ1-5, the V gene TRBV7-2; D not certain. The sequence was collected from an adult in good health. The sequencing here drew on peripheral blood, taken on day 0 of AZD1222 vaccination. CDR3: CATTTGPGQPQHF. CDR3 nucleotide sequence: TGTGCCACCACGACCGGTCCAGGTCAGCCCCAGCATTTT.